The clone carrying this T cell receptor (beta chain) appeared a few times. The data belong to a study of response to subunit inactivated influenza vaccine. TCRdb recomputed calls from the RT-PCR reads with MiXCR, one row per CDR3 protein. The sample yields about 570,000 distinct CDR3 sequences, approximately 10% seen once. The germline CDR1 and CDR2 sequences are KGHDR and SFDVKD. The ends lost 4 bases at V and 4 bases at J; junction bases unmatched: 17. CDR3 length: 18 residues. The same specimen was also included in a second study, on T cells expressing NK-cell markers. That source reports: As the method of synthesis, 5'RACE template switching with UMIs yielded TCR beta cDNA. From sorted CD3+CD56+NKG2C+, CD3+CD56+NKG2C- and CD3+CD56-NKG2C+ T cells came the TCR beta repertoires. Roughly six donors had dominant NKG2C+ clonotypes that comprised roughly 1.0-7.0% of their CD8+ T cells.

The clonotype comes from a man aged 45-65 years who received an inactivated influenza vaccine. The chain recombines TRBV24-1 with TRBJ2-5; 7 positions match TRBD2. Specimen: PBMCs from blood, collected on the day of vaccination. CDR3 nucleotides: TGTGCCACCAGTGACCCAGGACTAGGATTCGCCGAAATAGAGACCCAGTACTTC. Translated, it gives CATSDPGLGFAEIETQYF.